The 7 T cell receptor beta chains in this list originate from one sample, sequenced in a study of tumor-infiltrating lymphocytes in localized non-small cell lung cancer. Repertoires were generated with immunoSEQ multiplex PCR, while TCRdb's copy carries only in-frame clones and drops some. This table holds about 15,000 clones, 80% found once. Material for sequencing was uninvolved lung tissue not adjacent to the tumor. The receptors were gathered from a human donor with non-small cell lung cancer.

The J gene is TRBJ2-5, the V gene TRBV25-1; D is tentatively TRBD1 or TRBD2 (5 bases each). The CDR3 has 14 residues. Germline CDR1 MGHDK, CDR2 SYGVNS. With 3 bases removed from V and 2 bases from J, the gap between germline ends came to 10 bases. This chain's CDR3 is CASSEAWGQETQYF. The CDR3 nucleotides read TGTGCCAGCAGTGAGGCCTGGGGGCAAGAGACCCAGTACTTC.

The chain has TRBV11-2 and TRBJ2-4; D is uncertain. Germline assignment: CDR1 SGHAT and CDR2 FQNNGV. The CDR3 consists of 15 residues. V lost 2 bases and J lost 12, with 20 bases in between. The CDR3 DNA reads as TGTGCCAGCAGCTTATCTGCAGGACCCACCTTAGCTCAGTACTTC. Its protein product is CASSLSAGPTLAQYF.

The rearrangement uses TRBV29-1 and TRBJ2-3, with D possibly matching TRBD1 (6 bases). Germline assignment: CDR1 SQVTM and CDR2 ANQGSEA. The CDR3 sequence is 11 residues long. Trimming removed 0 bases from V and 8 bases from J, with 6 bases in between. The CDR3 DNA sequence: TGCAGCGTTGAAGAAGGGGGTACGCAGTATTTT. The encoded protein is CSVEEGGTQYF.

This clone came up once. The CDR3 region is CASLRFGETQYF. CDR3 in DNA: TGTGCTAGTCTAAGATTTGGGGAGACCCAGTACTTC. The V gene is TRBV12-5, the J gene TRBJ2-5; D call uncertain. Germline values: CDR1 LGHNT, CDR2 FRNRAP. The V end was cut by 8 bases, the J end by 5 bases, with 12 bases between. This CDR3 spans 12 amino acids.

The chain carries TRBV28 and TRBJ1-2; TRBD1 is a possible D gene (5 bases). Trimming left V 2 bases short and J 2 bases short, with 15 bases between. There are 16 residues in the CDR3. Germline V lookup: CDR1 MDHEN, CDR2 SYDVKM. DNA for the CDR3: TGTGCCAGCAGTTTACCGGGGCGACGGGGCAACTATGGCTACACCTTC. It codes for CASSLPGRRGNYGYTF.

This clone has only a few counts. The CDR3 spells CASSLQGGLSYNEQFF. The CDR3 DNA sequence: TGCGCCAGCAGCTTGCAAGGGGGCCTCTCCTACAATGAGCAGTTCTTC. The chain has TRBV5-1 and TRBJ2-1; 7 positions match TRBD1. Germline trimming cut 1 base from V and 0 bases from J; bases unmatched to any gene: 4. The CDR3 contains 16 residues. CDR1 is SGHRS, CDR2 YFSETQ, per germline. Using reference TRBV5-1 and TRBJ2-1 for the parts outside the CDR3, the full variable domain is KAGVTQTPRYLIKTRGQQVTLSCSPISGHRSVSWYQQTPGQGLQFLFEYFSETQRNKGNFPGRFSGRQFSNSRSEMNVSTLELGDSALYLCASSLQGGLSYNEQFFGPGTRLTVL.

V and J are TRBV30 and TRBJ1-2; 8 positions agree with TRBD1. Trimming at V came to 4 bases and at J to 4 bases, leaving 5 bases not matched to a gene. The CDR3 is 13 residues long. Germline CDR1 reads GTSNPN; CDR2 reads SVGIG (reference sequence). The CDR3 here is CAWTPRGPYGYTF. CDR3 sequence (DNA): TGTGCCTGGACCCCCAGGGGGCCCTATGGCTACACCTTC.